This T cell receptor (beta chain) comes out of a study of T cells in Graves' hyperthyroidism and ophthalmopathy. Study-level information: Peripheral blood was taken when the disease was first diagnosed, before any treatment began.

V dropped 1 base and J dropped 7 bases, with 8 bases sitting between them. Germline V CDR1 and CDR2: LGHDT, YNNKEL (reference sequence). The CDR3 is made up of 13 amino acids. General study findings and limits: For ophthalmopathy, model prediction preceded onset by a median 6.5 months.

In its sample, this clonotype was seen many times. Its target is unknown. Reasons for excluding patients were uncontrolled infection, other autoimmune disease, pregnancy or lactation. Diagnostic decisions used clinical symptoms, serum thyroxine and TRAb, thyroid ultrasound and orbital computed tomography. Template material for amplifying TCR beta CDR3 regions consisted of RNA transcripts. During a first-round RT-PCR of the TCR CDR3, the HTBI primer set was used. Via MiXCR, TCRdb re-called the multiplex PCR reads, giving one row per CDR3 protein. This sample has hundreds of thousands of distinct CDR3 sequences, with around 24% found just once.

The chain uses TRBV3-1 and TRBJ2-4; D is unclear. The sample comprised blood. This sequence originates from a middle-aged woman with Graves' ophthalmopathy. The CDR3 DNA reads as TGTGCCAGCAGCCAAGTCTCGGGCAACATTCAGTACTTC. Translation gives CASSQVSGNIQYF.